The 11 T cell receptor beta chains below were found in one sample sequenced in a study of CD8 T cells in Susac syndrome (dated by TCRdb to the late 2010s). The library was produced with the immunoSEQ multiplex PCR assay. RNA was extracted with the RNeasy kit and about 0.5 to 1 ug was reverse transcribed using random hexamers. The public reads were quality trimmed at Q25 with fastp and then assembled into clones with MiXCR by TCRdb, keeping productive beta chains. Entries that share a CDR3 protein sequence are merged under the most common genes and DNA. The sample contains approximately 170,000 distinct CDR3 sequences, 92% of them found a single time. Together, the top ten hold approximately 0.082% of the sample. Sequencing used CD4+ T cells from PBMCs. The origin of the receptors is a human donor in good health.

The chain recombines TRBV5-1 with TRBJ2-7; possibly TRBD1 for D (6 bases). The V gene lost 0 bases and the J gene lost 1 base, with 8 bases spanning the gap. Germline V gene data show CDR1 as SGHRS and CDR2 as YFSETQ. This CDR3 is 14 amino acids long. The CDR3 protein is CASSLARGSYEQYF. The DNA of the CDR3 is TGCGCCAGCAGCTTGGCCAGGGGATCCTACGAGCAGTACTTC.

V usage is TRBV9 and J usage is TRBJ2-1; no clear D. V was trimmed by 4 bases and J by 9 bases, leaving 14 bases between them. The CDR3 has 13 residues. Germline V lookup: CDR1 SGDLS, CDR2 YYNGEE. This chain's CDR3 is CASSRSNVGEQFF. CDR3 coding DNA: TGTGCCAGCAGCCGGTCGAACGTCGGTGAGCAGTTCTTC.

CDR3 residues: CASSVALGQTYGYTF. Written as DNA, the CDR3 is TGTGCCAGCAGCGTAGCTCTCGGACAGACATATGGCTACACCTTC. This chain joins TRBV9 and TRBJ1-2, with a tentative D call TRBD1 (6 bases). Trimming shortened V by 0 bases and J by 5 bases, and 14 bases separated the two germline ends. Germline V CDR1 and CDR2: SGDLS, YYNGEE. The CDR3 runs 15 residues. Combining the CDR3 with reference TRBV9 and TRBJ1-2 gives the whole variable domain DSGVTQTPKHLITATGQRVTLRCSPRSGDLSVYWYQQSLDQGLQFLIQYYNGEERAKGNILERFSAQQFPDLHSELNLSSLELGDSALYFCASSVALGQTYGYTFGSGTRLTVV.

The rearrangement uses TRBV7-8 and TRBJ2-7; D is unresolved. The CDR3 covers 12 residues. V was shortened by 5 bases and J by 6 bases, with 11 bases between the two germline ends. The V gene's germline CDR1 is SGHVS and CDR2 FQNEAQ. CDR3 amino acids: CASSGGAVEQYF. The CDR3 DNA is TGTGCCAGCAGCGGCGGCGCGGTCGAGCAGTACTTC. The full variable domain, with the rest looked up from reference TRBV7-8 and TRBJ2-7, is GAGVSQSPRYKVAKRGQDVALRCDPISGHVSLFWYQQALGQGPEFLTYFQNEAQLDKSGLPSDRFFAERPEGSVSTLKIQRTQQEDSAVYLCASSGGAVEQYFGPGTRLTVT.

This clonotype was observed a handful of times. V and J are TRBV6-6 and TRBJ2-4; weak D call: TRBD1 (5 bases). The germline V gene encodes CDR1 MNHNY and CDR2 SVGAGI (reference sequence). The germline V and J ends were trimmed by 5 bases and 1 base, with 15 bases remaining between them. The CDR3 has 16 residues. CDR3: CASSTAGYGAKNIQYF. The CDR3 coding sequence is TGTGCCAGCAGTACAGCAGGGTATGGGGCCAAAAACATTCAGTACTTC.

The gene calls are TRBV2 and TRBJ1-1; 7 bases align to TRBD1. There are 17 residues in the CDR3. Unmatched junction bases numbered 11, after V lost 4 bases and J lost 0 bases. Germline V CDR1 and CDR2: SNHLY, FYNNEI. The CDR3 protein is CASSVTGVRVMNTEAFF. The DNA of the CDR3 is TGTGCCAGCAGTGTCACAGGGGTGAGGGTTATGAACACTGAAGCTTTCTTT.

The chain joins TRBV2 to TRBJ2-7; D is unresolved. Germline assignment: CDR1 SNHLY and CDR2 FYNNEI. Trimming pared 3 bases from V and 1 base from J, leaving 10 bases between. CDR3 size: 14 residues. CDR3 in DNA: TGTGCCAGCAGTGACCCACGCGGATCCTACGAGCAGTACTTC. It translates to CASSDPRGSYEQYF.

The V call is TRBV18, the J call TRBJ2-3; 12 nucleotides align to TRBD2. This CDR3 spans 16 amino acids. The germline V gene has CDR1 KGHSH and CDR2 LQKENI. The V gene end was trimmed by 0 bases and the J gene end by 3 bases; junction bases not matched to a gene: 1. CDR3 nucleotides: TGTGCCAGCTCACCACCGCTAGCGGGAGGGACAGATACGCAGTATTTT. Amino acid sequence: CASSPPLAGGTDTQYF.

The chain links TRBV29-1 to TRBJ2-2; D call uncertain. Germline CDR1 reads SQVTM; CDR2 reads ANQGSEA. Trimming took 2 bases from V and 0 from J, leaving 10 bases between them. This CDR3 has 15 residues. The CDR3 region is CSVETSHPNTGELFF. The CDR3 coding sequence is TGCAGCGTTGAAACTTCACACCCGAACACCGGGGAGCTGTTTTTT.

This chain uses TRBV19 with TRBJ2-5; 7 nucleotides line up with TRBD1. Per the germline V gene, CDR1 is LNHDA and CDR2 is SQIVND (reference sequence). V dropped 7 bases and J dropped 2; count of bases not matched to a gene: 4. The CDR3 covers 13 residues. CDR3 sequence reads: CASNMGQQETQYF. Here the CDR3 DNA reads TGTGCCAGTAACATGGGACAGCAAGAGACCCAGTACTTC. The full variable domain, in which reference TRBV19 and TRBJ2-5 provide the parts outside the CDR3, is DGGITQSPKYLFRKEGQNVTLSCEQNLNHDAMYWYRQDPGQGLRLIYYSQIVNDFQKGDIAEGYSVSREKKESFPLTVTSAQKNPTAFYLCASNMGQQETQYFGPGTRLLVL.

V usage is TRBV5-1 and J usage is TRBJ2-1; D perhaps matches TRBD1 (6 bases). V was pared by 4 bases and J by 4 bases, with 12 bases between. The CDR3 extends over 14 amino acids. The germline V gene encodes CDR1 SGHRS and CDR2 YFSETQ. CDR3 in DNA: TGCGCCAGCAGCCCCGGACAGACTTACAATGAGCAGTTCTTC. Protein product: CASSPGQTYNEQFF.